This entry describes one TCR beta chain. Trimming removed 4 bases from V and 5 bases from J, with 13 bases in between. The CDR3 loop spans 14 amino acids. Germline V gene data show CDR1 as SGHRS and CDR2 as YFSETQ. This entry is derived from a study of blood T cell repertoires in COVID-19. Study-wide background: Specimens from acute and convalescent COVID-19 originated in the United States, Italy and Spain.

Measured with immunoSEQ multiplex PCR; TCRdb has only the in-frame clones, and not every one. The sample has approximately 50,000 clones, around 80% seen once. The sample comprised peripheral blood. J is TRBJ1-5 and V is TRBV5-1; D may be TRBD1 (6 bases). The sequence was obtained from a man aged 70 or older with acute or convalescent COVID-19. The CDR3 loop is CASSPDSRDQPQHF. CDR3 DNA sequence: TGCGCCAGCAGCCCGGACAGTCGAGATCAGCCCCAGCATTTT.